The 26 T cell receptor beta chains given below trace back to one sample, sequenced in a study of T cells in Graves' hyperthyroidism and ophthalmopathy. There were TCR beta CDR3 regions amplified from RNA transcripts. HTBI primers were employed in a first-round RT-PCR of the TCR CDR3. TCRdb redid the calling of the multiplex PCR reads with MiXCR, one entry per CDR3 protein. The data hold around 340,000 distinct CDR3 sequences, with about 20% observed a single time. The sequenced sample consisted of blood. These receptors were taken from a woman in her forties or fifties with Graves' hyperthyroidism.

This clonotype was seen more than once but under ten times. The genes are TRBV20-1 and TRBJ1-1; no clear D. The V end was cut by 1 base, the J end by 10 bases, with 10 bases between. CDR1 is DFQATT, CDR2 SNEGSKA, per germline (reference sequence). The CDR3 consists of 11 residues. This CDR3 is CSARGGVGAFF. For the CDR3, the DNA is TGCAGTGCTAGAGGCGGGGTCGGAGCTTTCTTT.

The chain is built from TRBV29-1 and TRBJ2-3; D may be TRBD1 or TRBD2 (6 bases each). With 1 base removed from V and 4 bases from J, the gap between germline ends came to 12 bases. CDR1 is SQVTM, CDR2 ANQGSEA, per germline. The CDR3 contains 14 residues. As DNA, the CDR3 is TGCAGCGTTGAAGGCTTCGGGGGCGCAGATACGCAGTATTTT. Its translation: CSVEGFGGADTQYF.

There are many counts of this clonotype. The CDR3 DNA follows: TGTGCCAGCAGGGAGAGTTGGAATCAGCCCCAGCATTTT. This codes for CASRESWNQPQHF. The chain uses TRBV6-1 and TRBJ1-5, with unresolved D. The germline V and J ends were trimmed by 6 bases and 4 bases, with 10 bases remaining between them. Germline loops: CDR1 MNHNS, CDR2 SASEGT. CDR3 size: 13 residues.

This clonotype appeared a few times. V gene TRBV27 combines with J gene TRBJ2-1; no definite D call. Germline lookup yields CDR1 MNHEY and CDR2 SMNVEV (reference sequence). With 4 bases removed from V and 5 bases from J, the gap between germline ends came to 9 bases. The CDR3 covers 13 residues. As DNA, the CDR3 is TGTGCCAGCAGTTACTCCCCCGACAATGAGCAGTTCTTC. Translation gives CASSYSPDNEQFF.

In its sample, this clonotype was seen many times. The gene calls are TRBV12-3 or TRBV12-4 and TRBJ2-1; 16 bases align to TRBD2. The CDR3 is 18 residues long. Trimming cost V 3 bases and J 0 bases; bases outside gene matches: 2. CDR3 amino acids: CASSLGLAGGSSYNEQFF. The CDR3 DNA reads TGTGCCAGCAGTTTGGGACTAGCGGGAGGGAGCTCCTACAATGAGCAGTTCTTC.

This clonotype was seen at least ten times. This chain links TRBV18 with TRBJ2-6; D not certain. Germline-derived CDR1 and CDR2 are KGHSH and LQKENI. Trimming pared 3 bases from V and 0 bases from J, leaving 6 bases between. CDR3 length: 15 residues. As DNA, the CDR3 is TGTGCCAGCTCACCTCAGGACTCTGGGGCCAACGTCCTGACTTTC. Encoded protein: CASSPQDSGANVLTF.

This clonotype was recorded many times. This sequence joins TRBV12-3 or TRBV12-4 and TRBJ1-5; the match to TRBD1 covers 7 bases. Trimming at V came to 9 bases and at J to 3 bases, leaving 11 bases not matched to a gene. The CDR3 totals 15 residues. The CDR3 sequence: CASPTPTGDNQPQHF. CDR3 DNA: TGTGCCAGTCCAACGCCAACAGGGGACAATCAGCCCCAGCATTTT.

This clonotype was seen only a few times. The J gene is TRBJ2-5, the V gene TRBV5-4, with D possibly matching TRBD2 (6 bases). Trimming cost V 1 base and J 0 bases, with 16 bases left between them. CDR3 length: 17 amino acids. Germline CDR1 and CDR2: SGHNT and YYREEE (reference sequence). The CDR3 here is CASSLWGKWDYQETQYF. The CDR3 DNA follows: TGTGCCAGCAGCTTGTGGGGGAAGTGGGACTACCAAGAGACCCAGTACTTC.

This clonotype was counted between two and nine times. The chain links TRBV5-1 to TRBJ2-3; 10 nucleotides match TRBD1. From germline, CDR1 is SGHRS and CDR2 YFSETQ. CDR3 size: 15 residues. V was pared by 0 bases and J by 5 bases, with 3 bases of the junction left unmatched. CDR3 in amino acids: CASSLGDRGQDTQYF. The CDR3, as DNA: TGCGCCAGCAGCTTGGGGGACAGGGGTCAAGATACGCAGTATTTT. The whole variable domain, filled in from reference TRBV5-1 and TRBJ2-3, reads KAGVTQTPRYLIKTRGQQVTLSCSPISGHRSVSWYQQTPGQGLQFLFEYFSETQRNKGNFPGRFSGRQFSNSRSEMNVSTLELGDSALYLCASSLGDRGQDTQYFGPGTRLTVL.

This clonotype showed up just a few times. This sequence joins TRBV6-5 and TRBJ2-3, with D tentatively TRBD1 or TRBD2 (5 bases each). The CDR3 totals 15 residues. V lost 0 bases, J lost 4 bases, and 11 bases lay in between. CDR1 MNHEY and CDR2 SVGAGI come from the germline V gene. The CDR3 DNA follows: TGTGCCAGCAGTTACTCGGTTGGGACCTCAGATACGCAGTATTTT. It is translated as CASSYSVGTSDTQYF.

The chain links TRBV7-3 to TRBJ1-2; 10 bases are shared with TRBD1. The length of the CDR3 is 16 residues. Trimming at V came to 4 bases and at J to 6 bases, leaving 11 bases not matched to a gene. Germline V gene sequence: CDR1 SGHTA, CDR2 FQGTGA. The CDR3 DNA follows: TGTGCCAGCAGCTCCGACAGGGGGCTGCTCTCTAATGGCTACACCTTC. It is translated as CASSSDRGLLSNGYTF.

This clonotype occurred a few times. The V call is TRBV28, the J call TRBJ2-1; D is possibly TRBD2 (6 bases). The V gene lost 4 bases and the J gene lost 0 bases, with 13 bases spanning the gap. This CDR3 has 16 amino acids. Looked up from germline, CDR1 is MDHEN and CDR2 is SYDVKM. The CDR3 nucleotides read TGTGCCAGCAGTTCTCTCGTAGCGGACTCCTACAATGAGCAGTTCTTC. This translates into CASSSLVADSYNEQFF.

The sample holds a few counts of this clonotype. This chain uses TRBV5-5 with TRBJ1-2; TRBD1 agrees at 8 bases. The CDR3 extends over 13 amino acids. In germline, CDR1 is SGHKS, CDR2 YYEKEE (reference sequence). Trimming cost V 4 bases and J 4 bases; bases outside gene matches: 3. The CDR3 DNA sequence: TGTGCCAGCAGCCGACAGGGGCGCTATGGCTACACCTTC. It translates to CASSRQGRYGYTF.

This clonotype showed up many times. This chain connects TRBV30 to TRBJ2-7; D is ambiguous. This CDR3 region has 12 residues. Looked up from germline, CDR1 is GTSNPN and CDR2 is SVGIG (reference sequence). Trimming removed 0 bases at V and 4 bases at J, with 7 bases between. Here the CDR3 DNA reads TGTGCCTGGAGTGTTACCCGTTACGAGCAGTACTTC. It specifies CAWSVTRYEQYF.

This clonotype was detected only a few times. The rearrangement links TRBV20-1 to TRBJ2-1; D gene ambiguous. Germline V gives CDR1 DFQATT, CDR2 SNEGSKA (reference sequence). With 3 bases removed from V and 4 bases from J, the gap between germline ends came to 13 bases. The CDR3 contains 14 residues. This chain's CDR3 is CSASRQPVYNEQFF. CDR3 sequence (DNA): TGCAGTGCTAGTCGCCAGCCAGTATACAATGAGCAGTTCTTC.

This clonotype was recorded at least ten times. The chain uses TRBV7-2 and TRBJ1-2, with D hard to call. Germline V gene sequence: CDR1 SGHTA, CDR2 FQGNSA. V lost 1 base and J 2 bases, leaving 5 bases between the germline ends. This CDR3 region has 13 residues. The chain's CDR3 is CASSLDYNYGYTF. DNA of the CDR3: TGTGCCAGCAGCTTAGATTACAACTATGGCTACACCTTC.

This clonotype showed up many times. The gene calls are TRBV20-1 and TRBJ2-3; 9 bases fit TRBD2. Germline lookup yields CDR1 DFQATT and CDR2 SNEGSKA (reference sequence). This CDR3 comprises 15 residues. The trim removed 7 bases at V and 0 bases at J, leaving 8 bases unmatched. The CDR3 coding sequence is TGCAGTGTCCTAGCGGGGACTACTAGCACAGATACGCAGTATTTT. Translating it yields CSVLAGTTSTDTQYF.

In this sample, this clonotype turned up many times. The V gene is TRBV18, the J gene TRBJ2-3, with unresolved D. The CDR3 contains 14 residues. In germline, CDR1 is KGHSH, CDR2 LQKENI. Trimming shortened V by 1 base and J by 0 bases, and 5 bases separated the two germline ends. The CDR3 DNA follows: TGTGCCAGCTCACCACTTCCTAGCACAGATACGCAGTATTTT. It yields the protein CASSPLPSTDTQYF.

This clonotype was seen repeatedly, ten times or more. The chain recombines TRBV11-3 with TRBJ2-5, with D perhaps TRBD1 or TRBD2 (6 bases each). V was cut by 1 base and J by 4 bases, with 13 bases left in between. The CDR3 is 15 residues long. Germline values: CDR1 SGHNT, CDR2 YENEEA. The CDR3 DNA reads as TGTGCCAGCAGCTTAGCGGAGGGGGGCCGAGAGACCCAGTACTTC. This gives the protein CASSLAEGGRETQYF.

This clonotype has a count of ten or more. The junction departs from the called germline gene at one end, perhaps through a read error. The CDR3 is CATSPMWKEGLRGTEAFF. The CDR3 region has the DNA TGTGCCACCAGTCCTATGTGGAAGGAGGGCCTACGGGGCACTGAAGCTTTCTTT. This chain connects TRBV6-1 to TRBJ1-1; the D is unclear. CDR1 and CDR2 (germline): MNHNS, SASEGT. The CDR3 sequence is 18 residues long.

V is TRBV6-1 and J is TRBJ2-3, with D hard to call. CDR1 and CDR2 from the germline V gene are MNHNS and SASEGT. The CDR3 is 14 residues long. The V gene lost 8 bases and the J gene lost 2 bases, with 14 bases spanning the gap. CDR3 sequence reads: CASVGRPPTDTQYF. The CDR3, as DNA: TGTGCCAGCGTCGGTAGGCCCCCCACAGATACGCAGTATTTT.

In this sample, this clonotype turned up a few times. CDR3 nucleotide sequence: TGCGCCAGCAGCACTCAGCCTAGTGCAGGGGTCACTGAAGCTTTCTTT. It encodes CASSTQPSAGVTEAFF. The chain recombines TRBV5-1 with TRBJ1-1; D is perhaps TRBD1 (6 bases). Trimming shortened V by 4 bases and J by 4 bases, and 20 bases separated the two germline ends. CDR1 is SGHRS and CDR2 is YFSETQ in the germline V gene. This CDR3 contains 16 residues.

This sequence joins TRBV7-2 and TRBJ2-1; 7 nucleotides line up with TRBD2. Germline lookup yields CDR1 SGHTA and CDR2 FQGNSA. Trimming removed 3 bases from V and 5 bases from J; junction bases left unmatched: 4. The CDR3 sequence is 14 residues long. The CDR3 loop reads CASSLGEGDNEQFF. Written as DNA, the CDR3 is TGTGCCAGCAGCTTGGGGGAGGGAGACAATGAGCAGTTCTTC.

This clonotype showed up just a few times. The V and J genes are TRBV30 and TRBJ1-6; perhaps TRBD1 as D (6 bases). V lost 4 bases and J lost 7, with 17 bases in between. CDR3 size: 15 residues. Germline assignment: CDR1 GTSNPN and CDR2 SVGIG (reference sequence). This CDR3 reads CAWKRSGTSNSPLHF. CDR3 sequence (DNA): TGTGCCTGGAAAAGATCCGGGACATCCAATTCACCCCTCCACTTT.

This clonotype was seen at least ten times. This chain uses TRBV18 with TRBJ2-3, with 8 bases lining up with TRBD1. The CDR3 totals 14 residues. Germline loops: CDR1 KGHSH, CDR2 LQKENI. V lost 4 bases to trimming and J lost 2 bases; unmatched junction nucleotides: 2. The CDR3 sequence: CASSQDRVTDTQYF. The CDR3 DNA reads as TGTGCCAGCTCACAGGACAGGGTCACAGATACGCAGTATTTT.

On this clonotype: Because the CDR3 is missing its conserved closing phenylalanine or tryptophan, this is likely a read error. The chain is built from TRBV9 and TRBJ1-2, with a weak D call TRBD1 (5 bases). CDR1 is SGDLS, CDR2 YYNGEE, per germline. This CDR3 comprises 16 residues. Trimming removed 3 bases from V and 6 bases from J, with 21 bases in between. Here the CDR3 reads CASSAQEGGVWDGYTL. The CDR3 DNA reads TGTGCCAGCAGCGCACAGGAGGGAGGTGTGTGGGATGGCTACACCCTC.